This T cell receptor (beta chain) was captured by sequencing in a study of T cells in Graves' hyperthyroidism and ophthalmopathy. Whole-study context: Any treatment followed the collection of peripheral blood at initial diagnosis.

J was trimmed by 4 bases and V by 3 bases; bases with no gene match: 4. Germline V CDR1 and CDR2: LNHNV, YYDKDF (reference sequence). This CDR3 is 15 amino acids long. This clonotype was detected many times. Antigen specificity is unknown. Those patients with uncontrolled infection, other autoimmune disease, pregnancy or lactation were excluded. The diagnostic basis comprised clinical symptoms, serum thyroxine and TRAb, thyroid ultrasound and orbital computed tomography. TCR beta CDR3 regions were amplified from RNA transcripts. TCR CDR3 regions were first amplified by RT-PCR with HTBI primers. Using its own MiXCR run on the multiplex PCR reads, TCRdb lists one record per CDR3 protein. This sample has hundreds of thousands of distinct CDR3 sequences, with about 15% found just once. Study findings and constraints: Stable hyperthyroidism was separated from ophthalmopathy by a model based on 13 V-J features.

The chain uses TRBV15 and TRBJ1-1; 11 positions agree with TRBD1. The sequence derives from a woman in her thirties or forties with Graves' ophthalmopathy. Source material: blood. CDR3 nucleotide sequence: TGTGCCACCAGCAGGGACAGGGGGCTTAGCACTGAAGCTTTCTTT. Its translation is CATSRDRGLSTEAFF.